The entry below gives a single TCR beta chain sequence along with its context. Its antigen remains undetermined. No qualities accompany the bases; no much larger clone lies one base away. The sample is drawn from a study of PD-L1 blockade in urothelial cancer listed by TCRdb under 2017. About the investigation overall: Every patient began therapy at some point between 2013 and 2015 and was given atezolizumab 1,200 mg intravenously every 3 weeks. Blood samples gave median yields of approximately 130,000 T cells and approximately 80,000 unique TCRs, along with a median clonality of 0.080. Somatic, immune and clinical correlates of response to PD-L1 blockade with atezolizumab in urothelial cancer were the focus of an exploratory multi-omic analysis. About 85% of the roughly 29 patients were males with bladder-origin urothelial cancer, and about 60% of the 29 reported a prior smoking history. Patients had an ECOG performance status of 0 or 1 and had received between 0 and 3 prior chemotherapy regimens. Progression-free survival longer than 6 months counted as durable clinical benefit, and TCR features were additionally tested against both progression-free and overall survival. In the same patients, whole exome sequencing and RNA sequencing of pretreatment tumors were performed in addition to TCR sequencing. Durable clinical benefit was achieved by nine patients but not by the remaining 20. TCR sequencing covered pretreatment tumor samples and matched, serially collected peripheral blood taken before and after atezolizumab treatment. Pretreatment blood TCR-seq was available for nearly 30 patients, at least one posttreatment blood collection was obtained for 25 or so patients, and tumor TCR-seq was available for 25 or so patients. Blood samples were analyzed at 3 weeks after treatment start (second dose) and at 6 weeks after treatment start. Results the study describes overall, beyond this receptor: Patients with durable benefit showed greater expansion of tumor-associated TCR clones in peripheral blood 3 weeks after starting treatment (n of about 20, p = 0.022). A pretreatment peripheral blood TCR clonality below the median was linked to improved progression-free and overall survival. Because the sample size was small (n ≈ 27) and many exploratory analyses were performed, the results are intended to be hypothesis-generating.

Synthetic TCR analog templates were spiked into each PCR so that absolute template abundance could be estimated from read counts. The immunoSEQ assay was used to amplify TCRbeta CDR3 regions from genomic DNA with bias-controlled V and J gene primers. Rearranged TCRbeta segments were sequenced at approximately 20X coverage. Per the original workflow: Sequencing errors were corrected by clustering, and CDR3s were annotated against IMGT so that V, D and J genes could be assigned. Only productive TCRbeta rearrangements were used in downstream analyses, excluding out-of-frame or stop-codon sequences. Clonality was calculated as one minus the Shannon entropy normalized by the log of the number of unique productive sequences. Fisher's exact test with Benjamini-Hochberg correction, at a threshold of adjusted p below 0.01, was used to find clones that differed between time points or between blood and tumor. In TCRdb, the immuneACCESS table is reduced to in-frame sequences with V and J assigned. These tables do not hold every clone; where another copy was compared, an unresolved V gene accounts for under half, and the others remain unexplained. V, J and clone size were drawn from that table, and D and trimming were deduced from the DNA. This sample is represented by about 45,000 clones; roughly 82% of them were singletons. Together, the top ten hold over 10% of the sample.

The time point label, as the study defines it: peripheral blood 6 weeks after treatment start. A total of around 30 patients with locally advanced or metastatic urothelial carcinoma, treated at Memorial Sloan Kettering on a trial protocol, made up the cohort. Peripheral blood mononuclear cells were collected pretreatment and during treatment, with between 1 and 8 total time points obtained per patient. The Qiagen DNeasy Blood extraction kit was used to purify genomic DNA from total PBMCs and tumor samples. PBMCs were collected pretreatment and during treatment and were isolated and stored as previously described. This TCR was recovered from a man aged 60-69 years with urothelial cancer. The sample was PBMCs, taken around atezolizumab (anti-PD-L1) treatment.

The DNA sequence follows: TGTGCCTGGACAGGGGGGGAAGAGACCCAGTACTTC. This codes for CAWTGGEETQYF. This receptor chain uses TRBV5-4 and TRBJ2-5, with TRBD1 matching 10 junction bases. Reading the germline V gene (reference sequence) gives CDR1 SGHNT and CDR2 YYREEE. V is trimmed back by 10 bases and J by 3 bases, and the junction contains 3 bases that no gene match accounts for. The cysteine opens and the phenylalanine closes a CDR3 of 12 amino acids. Of all the DNA, just the CDR3 is kept, 36 bases in frame from base 1.